Below are 27 T cell receptor beta chains sequenced from a single sample in a study of blood T cell repertoires in COVID-19. Method: immunoSEQ multiplex PCR; TCRdb's copy keeps in-frame clones and lacks some. Of about 160,000 clones in the sample, roughly 80% were seen once. The sample comprised PBMCs or T cells enriched from blood (not recorded which). The receptor source for this set is a woman aged 35 to 49 with acute COVID-19.

The chain recombines TRBV5-1 with TRBJ2-5; D perhaps matches TRBD2 (6 bases). This CDR3 has 14 residues. Germline CDR1 reads SGHRS; CDR2 reads YFSETQ. Trimming shortened V by 2 bases and J by 4 bases, and 12 bases separated the two germline ends. CDR3 bases: TGCGCCAGCAGCTTTAAGCTGGGGGGAGAGACCCAGTACTTC. Its translation: CASSFKLGGETQYF. The full variable domain, in which reference TRBV5-1 and TRBJ2-5 provide the parts outside the CDR3, is KAGVTQTPRYLIKTRGQQVTLSCSPISGHRSVSWYQQTPGQGLQFLFEYFSETQRNKGNFPGRFSGRQFSNSRSEMNVSTLELGDSALYLCASSFKLGGETQYFGPGTRLLVL.

This rearrangement joins TRBV4-1 to TRBJ2-3; D might be TRBD2 (6 bases). The V gene lost 1 base and the J gene lost 1 base, with 15 bases spanning the gap. The CDR3 is 17 residues long. Germline V CDR1 and CDR2: MGHRA, YSYEKL. For the CDR3, the DNA is TGCGCCAGCAGCCAAGTAACTAGCTTCTCTGGCACAGATACGCAGTATTTT. Protein: CASSQVTSFSGTDTQYF.

A single count supports this clone. The chain joins TRBV2 to TRBJ2-1; 8 bases are a match to TRBD2. The CDR3 is 20 residues long. V lost 0 bases to trimming and J lost 2 bases; unmatched junction nucleotides: 15. CDR1 SNHLY and CDR2 FYNNEI come from the germline V gene. The CDR3 loop reads CASSEAVIAGRLPAYNEQFF. The CDR3 nucleotides read TGTGCCAGCAGTGAAGCGGTAATAGCGGGGAGGTTGCCCGCCTACAATGAGCAGTTCTTC.

The V call is TRBV10-3, the J call TRBJ2-5, with 8 bases aligning to TRBD1. The CDR3 consists of 15 residues. Germline V lookup: CDR1 ENHRY, CDR2 SYGVKD. Trimming at V came to 6 bases and at J to 2 bases, leaving 8 bases not matched to a gene. The CDR3 is CAIRNAGQGQETQYF. The CDR3, as DNA: TGTGCCATCAGGAACGCCGGACAGGGTCAAGAGACCCAGTACTTC.

The rearrangement joins TRBV6-5 to TRBJ2-5; 9 bases line up with TRBD1. The germline CDR1 and CDR2 sequences are MNHEY and SVGAGI. The J segment lost 2 bases and the V segment lost 6 bases, leaving 7 bases of the junction unmatched. The CDR3 covers 15 residues. The CDR3 region has the DNA TGTGCCAGCAGGGGGGCCGGACAGGGGCAAGAGACCCAGTACTTC. It translates to CASRGAGQGQETQYF.

The gene calls are TRBV19 and TRBJ2-2, with D unclear. Per germline, CDR1 LNHDA and CDR2 SQIVND (reference sequence). V lost 3 bases and J 0 bases, leaving 11 bases between the germline ends. The CDR3 spans 16 residues. CDR3 sequence reads: CASSMGYGANTGELFF. The CDR3 nucleotides are TGTGCCAGTAGTATGGGTTACGGAGCGAACACCGGGGAGCTGTTTTTT.

This clone was found a few times. The gene calls are TRBV19 and TRBJ2-5; D gene unclear. The V end was cut by 6 bases, the J end by 2 bases, with 10 bases between. The CDR3 covers 13 residues. Germline lookup yields CDR1 LNHDA and CDR2 SQIVND (reference sequence). The CDR3 nucleotides are TGTGCCAGTAGCCGACACCGTCAAGAGACCCAGTACTTC. Protein: CASSRHRQETQYF.

This chain joins TRBV28 and TRBJ2-7; TRBD2 is a possible D gene (6 bases). The ends were cut back, 5 bases at V and 0 bases at J, with 17 bases in the middle. The V gene's germline CDR1 is MDHEN and CDR2 SYDVKM. This CDR3 region has 16 residues. CDR3 nucleotide sequence: TGTGCCAGCAGTCGAGGGTGGGCGGGACGCTCCTACGAGCAGTACTTC. It translates to CASSRGWAGRSYEQYF.

Only a few counts were recorded for this clone. V and J are TRBV5-5 and TRBJ1-5; possible D gene TRBD1, 5 bases. CDR1 and CDR2 from the germline V gene are SGHKS and YYEKEE (reference sequence). Trimming removed 1 base from V and 5 bases from J, with 19 bases in between. This CDR3 has 17 amino acids. The CDR3, as DNA: TGTGCCAGCAGCTTGTCGTCGGGGGGGAAGCGGGATCAGCCCCAGCATTTT. This gives the protein CASSLSSGGKRDQPQHF.

The rearrangement links TRBV6-2 or TRBV6-3 to TRBJ1-5; no firm D call. The germline V gene encodes CDR1 MNHEY and CDR2 SVGEGT. The CDR3 consists of 14 residues. The V end was cut by 0 bases, the J end by 4 bases, with 7 bases between. The CDR3 spells CASSYSWRNQPQHF. CDR3 nucleotide sequence: TGTGCCAGCAGTTACTCTTGGCGGAATCAGCCCCAGCATTTT.

This chain links TRBV15 with TRBJ1-6; 7 bases are shared with TRBD1. Germline V gene lookup returns CDR1 LNHNV and CDR2 YYDKDF (reference sequence). This CDR3 is built from 15 residues. Trimming cost V 0 bases and J 5 bases; bases outside gene matches: 1. CDR3 DNA: TGTGCCACCAGCAGAGATGGGACAGATAATTCACCCCTCCACTTT. Encoded protein: CATSRDGTDNSPLHF. Complete variable domain (other parts from reference TRBV15 and TRBJ1-6): DAMVIQNPRYQVTQFGKPVTLSCSQTLNHNVMYWYQQKSSQAPKLLFHYYDKDFNNEADTPDNFQSRRPNTSFCFLDIRSPGLGDTAMYLCATSRDGTDNSPLHFGNGTRLTVT.

The chain recombines TRBV28 with TRBJ1-3; 8 bases agree with TRBD1. This CDR3 has 14 residues. Germline-derived CDR1 and CDR2 are MDHEN and SYDVKM. V was clipped by 6 bases and J by 3 bases; unmatched bases: 4. DNA for the CDR3: TGTGCCAGCAGCGACAGGGGTAATGGAAACACCATATATTTT. Protein product: CASSDRGNGNTIYF.

The chain couples TRBV5-6 to TRBJ2-2; 9 bases are shared with TRBD1. With 3 bases clipped from V and 4 bases from J, the junction kept 10 bases outside the gene matches. CDR3 length equals 17 residues. Germline values: CDR1 SGHDT, CDR2 YYEEEE. The CDR3 nucleotides are TGTGCCAGCAGCTCATTAACGGACAGGGGAGTCACCGGGGAGCTGTTTTTT. It specifies CASSSLTDRGVTGELFF.

The chain couples TRBV11-1 to TRBJ2-1; no reliable D call. The V and J ends lost 5 bases and 7 bases respectively, with 21 bases between them. Per germline, CDR1 SGHAT and CDR2 FQDESV (reference sequence). The CDR3 length is 16 residues. CDR3 DNA sequence: TGTGCCAGCAGCATAGACCGGGTTTCGGCGGTAAATGAGCAGTTCTTC. It codes for CASSIDRVSAVNEQFF.

This clone has more than one count but fewer than ten. The gene calls are TRBV7-8 and TRBJ2-7; D unresolved. The CDR3 has 15 amino acids. V shed 0 bases and J shed 4 bases, with 13 bases lying between them. The germline V gene encodes CDR1 SGHVS and CDR2 FQNEAQ. The DNA for the CDR3 is TGTGCCAGCAGCTTAGCCGAGACTGCACAATACGAGCAGTACGTC. Protein: CASSLAETAQYEQYV.

The chain carries TRBV7-3 and TRBJ1-1; possibly TRBD1 for D (5 bases). This CDR3 has 14 residues. V shed 2 bases and J shed 1 base, with 8 bases lying between them. Germline CDR1 and CDR2: SGHTA and FQGTGA. The CDR3 sequence: CASSLYGGNTEAFF. In nucleotides, the CDR3 is TGTGCCAGCAGCTTATACGGGGGGAACACTGAAGCTTTCTTT.

This clone appeared a few times. This chain links TRBV19 with TRBJ1-6; maybe TRBD1 (6 bases). Germline values: CDR1 LNHDA, CDR2 SQIVND (reference sequence). There are 18 residues in the CDR3. V was cut by 3 bases and J by 0 bases, with 15 bases left in between. The CDR3 is CASSITIGQSSYNSPLHF. The DNA for the CDR3 is TGTGCCAGTAGTATCACGATAGGACAGAGCTCCTATAATTCACCCCTCCACTTT. Drawing the rest from reference TRBV19 and TRBJ1-6, the complete variable domain is DGGITQSPKYLFRKEGQNVTLSCEQNLNHDAMYWYRQDPGQGLRLIYYSQIVNDFQKGDIAEGYSVSREKKESFPLTVTSAQKNPTAFYLCASSITIGQSSYNSPLHFGNGTRLTVT.

The CDR3 sequence is CTSSQDLGHYGYTF. The DNA for the CDR3 is TGCACCAGCAGCCAAGATTTGGGGCACTATGGCTACACCTTC. The rearrangement joins TRBV1 to TRBJ1-2; TRBD1, the D gene given by the table, was not confirmed from the DNA. TRBV1 counts as a pseudogene. CDR3 length equals 14 residues.

The rearrangement links TRBV3-1 (or the pseudogene TRBV3-2) to TRBJ2-2; D unclear. This CDR3 is built from 16 residues. Germline loops: CDR1 LGHDT, CDR2 YNNKEL (reference sequence). V was shortened by 1 base and J by 1 base, with 10 bases between the two germline ends. CDR3 amino acids: CASSQGHNLNTGELFF. The CDR3 DNA is TGTGCCAGCAGCCAAGGGCATAACCTGAACACCGGGGAGCTGTTTTTT.

This clone was seen only a few times. The chain has TRBV3-1 (or the pseudogene TRBV3-2) and TRBJ2-1; D is ambiguous. This CDR3 has 15 residues. The V gene's germline CDR1 is LGHDT and CDR2 YNNKEL (reference sequence). Trimming took off 1 base at V and 4 bases at J, with 11 bases between the two ends. CDR3 DNA sequence: TGTGCCAGCAGCCAAGGTAGAGGCCTTTACAATGAGCAGTTCTTC. Translation gives CASSQGRGLYNEQFF.

The chain is built from TRBV9 and TRBJ1-4; D may be TRBD1 (5 bases). The ends were cut back, 1 base at V and 5 bases at J, with 15 bases in the middle. The germline CDR1 and CDR2 sequences are SGDLS and YYNGEE. The CDR3 sequence is 16 residues long. CDR3 DNA: TGTGCCAGCAGCGTATCCGTAGGGGCCGCCAATGAAAAACTGTTTTTT. Its protein product is CASSVSVGAANEKLFF.

The rearrangement uses TRBV5-1 and TRBJ2-7; 10 bases align to TRBD1. Trimming removed 2 bases from V and 6 bases from J; junction bases left unmatched: 5. Germline V gene lookup returns CDR1 SGHRS and CDR2 YFSETQ. The CDR3 consists of 14 residues. CDR3: CASSLMGQGSEQYF. In DNA, the CDR3 is TGCGCCAGCAGCTTAATGGGACAGGGGAGCGAGCAGTACTTC.

The chain couples TRBV30 to TRBJ2-5; no clear D gene. The germline V gene has CDR1 GTSNPN and CDR2 SVGIG (reference sequence). This CDR3 comprises 13 residues. V was trimmed by 0 bases and J by 3 bases, leaving 8 bases between them. CDR3 region: CAWSVRRKETQYF. DNA of the CDR3: TGTGCCTGGAGTGTTAGGAGAAAAGAGACCCAGTACTTC.

This clone was picked up one time. The chain has TRBV7-9 and TRBJ1-1; 7 bases are a match to TRBD1. The V gene's germline CDR1 is SEHNR and CDR2 FQNEAQ (reference sequence). Trimming cost V 5 bases and J 11 bases; bases outside gene matches: 11. This CDR3 has 13 amino acids. This CDR3 is CASSTWTGGLAFF. The CDR3 DNA is TGTGCCAGCAGCACGTGGACAGGAGGATTGGCTTTCTTT.

The chain has TRBV27 and TRBJ1-1; 8 bases line up with TRBD1. The CDR3 totals 14 residues. CDR1 MNHEY and CDR2 SMNVEV come from the germline V gene (reference sequence). V lost 4 bases, J lost 4 bases, and 5 bases stayed unmatched. The CDR3 loop is CASSSGQGITEAFF. For the CDR3, the DNA is TGTGCCAGCAGTTCTGGACAGGGCATCACTGAAGCTTTCTTT.

Regarding this clone: At one of its ends the junction is not consistent with the germline gene, which may arise from a read error. V and J are TRBV6-6 and TRBJ2-1, with a possible D match to TRBD2 (5 bases). The germline gives CDR1 MNHNY, CDR2 SVGAGI (reference sequence). The CDR3 is 12 residues long. CDR3 in amino acids: CASRDSHNEQFF. In nucleotides, the CDR3 is TGTGCCAGCAGGGACTCCCACAATGAGCAGTTCTTC.

The chain links TRBV6-5 to TRBJ2-7, with D perhaps matching TRBD2 (5 bases). The CDR3 is made up of 15 amino acids. V was pared by 8 bases and J by 0 bases, with 17 bases between. In germline, CDR1 is MNHEY, CDR2 SVGAGI. Here the CDR3 reads CASYDLAGPSYEQYF. The DNA of the CDR3 is TGTGCCAGCTACGACCTGGCGGGCCCCTCCTACGAGCAGTACTTC.